This T cell receptor beta chain was obtained from a study of T cells after yellow fever vaccination. Study conclusions and caveats: It was the secondary response that reached its peak faster, day 5 versus 15, but it was weaker.

Each CDR3 protein gets one entry after TCRdb re-called the 5' RACE reads with MiXCR. The sample lists around 550,000 distinct CDR3 sequences; 15% to 20% were seen once. To note about this clonotype: The antigen remains undetermined.

Germline values: CDR1 SGHNT, CDR2 YYREEE (reference sequence). V gave up 4 bases and J gave up 7 bases, with 18 bases separating them. This CDR3 is built from 14 residues. The receptor comes from a young man who received the YFV17D yellow fever vaccine. The rearrangement joins TRBV5-4 to TRBJ2-7, with D perhaps matching TRBD2 (5 bases). Sequenced here: PBMCs, sampled 15 days after the yellow fever booster vaccination. This CDR3 reads CASSHGVSPTEQYF. The CDR3 region has the DNA TGTGCCAGCAGCCACGGGGTCAGCCCTACGGAGCAGTACTTC. The full variable domain, completed using reference TRBV5-4 and TRBJ2-7, is ETGVTQSPTHLIKTRGQQVTLRCSSQSGHNTVSWYQQALGQGPQFIFQYYREEENGRGNFPPRFSGLQFPNYSSELNVNALELDDSALYLCASSHGVSPTEQYFGPGTRLTVT.